The 11 T cell receptor beta chains in this list originate from one sample, sequenced in a study of OX40 agonist ivuxolimab in advanced cancers. Data came from immunoSEQ multiplex PCR; TCRdb stores just in-frame clones and leaves some out. Of about 62,000 clones listed, roughly four fifths are singletons. The sample consisted of CD4+ or CD8+ T cells sorted from blood, taken in a trial of the OX40 agonist ivuxolimab. Receptor source: an adult with an advanced solid tumor such as melanoma, head and neck, liver or kidney cancer.

The V and J genes are TRBV28 and TRBJ2-5; no clear D gene. The DNA end favors TRBJ2-7, so the J call may be wrong. The CDR3 totals 14 residues. Germline V gene lookup returns CDR1 MDHEN and CDR2 SYDVKM. The CDR3 coding sequence is TGTGCCAGCAGTTTAGGTCTTAGGGCCTACGAGCAGTACTTC. It is translated as CASSLGLRAYEQYF.

The rearrangement links TRBV27 to TRBJ2-2; 8 nucleotides align to TRBD2. The CDR3 has 15 residues. Germline assignment: CDR1 MNHEY and CDR2 SMNVEV (reference sequence). With 6 bases clipped from V and 4 bases from J, the junction kept 7 bases outside the gene matches. CDR3 residues: CASSPGGLSTGELFF. Written as DNA, the CDR3 is TGTGCCAGCAGCCCGGGGGGGCTCAGCACCGGGGAGCTGTTTTTT.

The gene calls are TRBV6-6 and TRBJ1-4, with D hard to call. The CDR3 covers 14 residues. Between the trimmed V and J ends, which lost 2 bases and 5 bases, there was a span of 9 bases. Germline V gives CDR1 MNHNY, CDR2 SVGAGI (reference sequence). The CDR3 loop is CASSYGGYNEKLFF. CDR3 nucleotides: TGTGCCAGCAGTTACGGAGGTTACAATGAAAAACTGTTTTTT.

The table lists this clone with a few counts. The chain links TRBV4-2 to TRBJ2-5; D may correspond to TRBD1 or TRBD2 (6 bases each). Germline-derived CDR1 and CDR2 are LGHNA and YNFKEQ. CDR3 length: 15 residues. The germline V and J ends were trimmed by 6 bases and 5 bases, with 19 bases remaining between them. As DNA, the CDR3 is TGTGCCAGCAGGGGTAGGTGGGGGGCGAGTGAGACCCAGTACTTC. Protein sequence: CASRGRWGASETQYF.

The chain is built from TRBV27 and TRBJ2-1, with 14 bases that match TRBD2. The V segment lost 2 bases and the J segment 7 bases; nucleotides outside the gene matches: 1. This CDR3 spans 15 amino acids. Looked up from germline, CDR1 is MNHEY and CDR2 is SMNVEV (reference sequence). The CDR3 loop is CASSLGTSGSNEQFF. CDR3 in DNA: TGTGCCAGCAGTTTAGGGACTAGCGGGAGTAATGAGCAGTTCTTC.

This clone turned up a few times. V gene TRBV6-5 combines with J gene TRBJ2-7; 7 bases agree with TRBD1. The V gene end was trimmed by 0 bases and the J gene end by 2 bases; junction bases not matched to a gene: 1. The germline gives CDR1 MNHEY, CDR2 SVGAGI. The CDR3 is 14 residues long. CDR3 sequence: CASSYSQGAYEQYF. The CDR3 bases are TGTGCCAGCAGTTACTCCCAGGGGGCCTACGAGCAGTACTTC.

V is TRBV9 and J is TRBJ2-7; perhaps TRBD1 as D (7 bases). Deletions cut 4 bases from V and 2 bases from J, with 19 bases between. In germline, CDR1 is SGDLS, CDR2 YYNGEE. The CDR3 has 16 residues. In DNA, the CDR3 is TGTGCCAGCAGCCCCGAGGAGGGGGCCCTAACCTACGAGCAGTACTTC. Translating gives CASSPEEGALTYEQYF.

The chain combines TRBV6-5 with TRBJ1-4, with a tentative D call TRBD1 (6 bases). Germline values: CDR1 MNHEY, CDR2 SVGAGI. V lost 6 bases to trimming and J lost 4 bases, with 15 bases between them. The CDR3 extends over 15 amino acids. The CDR3 region has the DNA TGTGCCAGCAGACCGAACAGGGCTCATAATGAAAAACTGTTTTTT. Translating it yields CASRPNRAHNEKLFF.

The chain combines TRBV28 with TRBJ2-6, with a weak D call TRBD2 (6 bases). The CDR3 covers 16 residues. The germline V gene encodes CDR1 MDHEN and CDR2 SYDVKM. V lost 4 bases and J 2 bases, leaving 12 bases between the germline ends. The DNA for the CDR3 is TGTGCCAGCAGTTCCCCCAGGGAGGCTGGGGCCAACGTCCTGACTTTC. It yields the protein CASSSPREAGANVLTF.

This clone was observed a single time. This CDR3 reads CASSFGQGGTGELFF. Written as DNA, the CDR3 is TGCGCCAGCAGCTTTGGGCAGGGTGGTACCGGGGAGCTGTTTTTT. The V call is TRBV5-1, the J call TRBJ2-2; TRBD1 is a possible D gene (5 bases). With 2 bases removed from V and 5 bases from J, the gap between germline ends came to 13 bases. Per the germline V gene, CDR1 is SGHRS and CDR2 is YFSETQ. The CDR3 is 15 residues long.

This chain connects TRBV7-2 to TRBJ2-2; 15 nucleotides match TRBD2. Germline CDR1 and CDR2: SGHTA and FQGNSA. The length of the CDR3 is 19 residues. After removal of 4 bases from V and 1 base from J, the junction contained 7 bases not matched to a gene. CDR3 in amino acids: CASSSRTSGRAGNTGELFF. The CDR3 DNA follows: TGTGCCAGCAGCTCTCGGACTAGCGGGAGGGCAGGGAACACCGGGGAGCTGTTTTTT.